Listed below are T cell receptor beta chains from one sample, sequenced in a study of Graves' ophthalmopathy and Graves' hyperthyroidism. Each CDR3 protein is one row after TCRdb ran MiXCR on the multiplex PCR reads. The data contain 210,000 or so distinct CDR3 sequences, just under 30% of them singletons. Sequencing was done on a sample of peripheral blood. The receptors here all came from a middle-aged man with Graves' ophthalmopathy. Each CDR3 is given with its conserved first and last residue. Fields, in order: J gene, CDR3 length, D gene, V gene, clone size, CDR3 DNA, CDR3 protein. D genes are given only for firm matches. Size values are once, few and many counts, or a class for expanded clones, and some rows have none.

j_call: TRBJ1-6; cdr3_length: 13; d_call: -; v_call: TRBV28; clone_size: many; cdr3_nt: TGTGCCAGCAGTTTAAGCAGTAATTCACCCCTCCACTTT; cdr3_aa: CASSLSSNSPLHF
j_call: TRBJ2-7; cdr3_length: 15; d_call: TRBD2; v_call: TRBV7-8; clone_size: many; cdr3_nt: TGTGCCAGCAGCTTAGCAGCTCTAGCGGGAGGGATGCAGTACTTC; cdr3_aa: CASSLAALAGGMQYF
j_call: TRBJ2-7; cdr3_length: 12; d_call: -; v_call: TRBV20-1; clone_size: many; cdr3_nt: TGCAGTGCTAGTTGGCAGGAGCTGGGGCAGTACTTC; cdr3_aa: CSASWQELGQYF
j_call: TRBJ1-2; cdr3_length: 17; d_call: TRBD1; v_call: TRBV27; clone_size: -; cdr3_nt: TGTGCCAGCACGTACCGAGGGACAGCTAAGTATTCGAATGGCTACACCTTC; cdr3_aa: CASTYRGTAKYSNGYTF
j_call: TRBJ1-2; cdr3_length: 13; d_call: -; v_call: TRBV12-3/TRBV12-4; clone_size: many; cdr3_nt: TGTGCCAGCAGTTTAGGGGGGTCCCCGGGCTACACCTTC; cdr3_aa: CASSLGGSPGYTF
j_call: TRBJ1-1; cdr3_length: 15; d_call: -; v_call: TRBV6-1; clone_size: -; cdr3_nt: TGTGCCAGCACCCCCGGAGCAGGTGGGAACACTGAAGCTTTCTTT; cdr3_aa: CASTPGAGGNTEAFF
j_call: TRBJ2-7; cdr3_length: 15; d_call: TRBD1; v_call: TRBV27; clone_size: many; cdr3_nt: TGTGCCAGCAGTTTCTATGGGACAGGTAACTACGAGCAGTACTTC; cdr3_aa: CASSFYGTGNYEQYF
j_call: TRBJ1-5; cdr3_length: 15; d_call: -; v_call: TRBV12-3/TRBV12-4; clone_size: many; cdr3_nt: TGTGCCAGCACCAGTACGGGGAGGTACAATCAGCCCCAGCATTTT; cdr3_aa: CASTSTGRYNQPQHF
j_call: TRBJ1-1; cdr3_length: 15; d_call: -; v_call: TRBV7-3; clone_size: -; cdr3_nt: TGTGCCAGCAGCTTAACGATTGGAGAGAACACTGAAGCTTTCTTT; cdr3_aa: CASSLTIGENTEAFF
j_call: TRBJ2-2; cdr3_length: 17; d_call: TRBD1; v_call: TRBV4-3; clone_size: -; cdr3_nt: TGCGCCAGCAGCCAAGGCCCGTCCGGGACAGGGACCGGGGAGCTGTTTTTT; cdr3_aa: CASSQGPSGTGTGELFF
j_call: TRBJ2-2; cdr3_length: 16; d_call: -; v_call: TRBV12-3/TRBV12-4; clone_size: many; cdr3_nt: TGTGCCAGCAGCCCGGGGACACCTCTAAACACCGGGGAGCTGTTTTTT; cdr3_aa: CASSPGTPLNTGELFF
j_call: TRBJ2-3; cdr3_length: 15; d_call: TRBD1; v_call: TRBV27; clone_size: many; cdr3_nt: TGTGCCAGCAGAAGGGGGGACAGGGGGCCAGATACGCAGTATTTT; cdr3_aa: CASRRGDRGPDTQYF
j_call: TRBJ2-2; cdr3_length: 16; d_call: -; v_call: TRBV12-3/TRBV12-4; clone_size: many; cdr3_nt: TGTGCCAGCAGTTACACAGGGATACGGGGCACCGGGGAGCTGTTTTTT; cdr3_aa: CASSYTGIRGTGELFF
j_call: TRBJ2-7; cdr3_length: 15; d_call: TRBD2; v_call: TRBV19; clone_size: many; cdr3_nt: TGTGCCAGTAGTATCCTGGCGGGAGAAGCCTACGAGCAGTACTTC; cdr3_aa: CASSILAGEAYEQYF
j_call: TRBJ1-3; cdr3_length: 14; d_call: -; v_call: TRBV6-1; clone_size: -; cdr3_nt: TGTGCCAGCAGTAGCGCAAACTCTGGAAACACCATATATTTT; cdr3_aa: CASSSANSGNTIYF
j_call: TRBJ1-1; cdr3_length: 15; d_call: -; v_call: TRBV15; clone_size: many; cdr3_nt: TGTGCCACCAGCAGAGATTACGGTGGGCTCACTGAAGCTTTCTTT; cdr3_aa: CATSRDYGGLTEAFF
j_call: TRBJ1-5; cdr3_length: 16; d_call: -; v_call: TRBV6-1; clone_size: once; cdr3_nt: TGTGCCAGCAGTCCTCAGGGACTAGATAGCAATCAGCCCCAGCATTTT; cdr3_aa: CASSPQGLDSNQPQHF
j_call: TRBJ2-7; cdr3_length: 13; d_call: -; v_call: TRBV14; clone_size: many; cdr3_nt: TGTGCCAGCAGCCAACGGGTCCTCTACGAGCAGTACTTC; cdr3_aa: CASSQRVLYEQYF
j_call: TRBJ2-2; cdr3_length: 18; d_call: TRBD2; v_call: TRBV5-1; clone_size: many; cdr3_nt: TGCGCCAGCAGCTTGGCCGTTACTAGCGGGAGATGGACCGGGGAGCTGTTTTTT; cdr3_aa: CASSLAVTSGRWTGELFF
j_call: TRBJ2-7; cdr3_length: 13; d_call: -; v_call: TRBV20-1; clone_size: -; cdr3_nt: TGCAGTGCTAGTCACGGGGACTCCTACGAGCAGTACTTC; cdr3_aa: CSASHGDSYEQYF
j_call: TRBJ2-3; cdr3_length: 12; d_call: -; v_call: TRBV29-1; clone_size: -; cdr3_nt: TGCAGCGTTGATAGGGACGCAGATACGCAGTATTTT; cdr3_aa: CSVDRDADTQYF
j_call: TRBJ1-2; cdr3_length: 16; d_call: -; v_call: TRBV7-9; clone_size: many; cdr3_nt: TGTGCCAGCAGCCCGAGGGCCGGGGCCTCTAACTATGGCTACACCTTC; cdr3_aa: CASSPRAGASNYGYTF
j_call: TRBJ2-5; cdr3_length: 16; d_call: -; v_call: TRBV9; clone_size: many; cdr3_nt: TGTGCCAGCAGCCTCTCCCCCGATACCTACCAAGAGACCCAGTACTTC; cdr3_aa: CASSLSPDTYQETQYF
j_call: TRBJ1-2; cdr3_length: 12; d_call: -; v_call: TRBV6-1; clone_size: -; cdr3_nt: TGTGCCAGCAGGGACGCCGGTCGTGGCTACACCTTC; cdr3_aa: CASRDAGRGYTF
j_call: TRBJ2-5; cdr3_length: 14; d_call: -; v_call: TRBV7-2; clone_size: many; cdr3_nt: TGTGCCAGCACCCGTCTGAGGGGCGGAGAGACCCAGTACTTC; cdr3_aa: CASTRLRGGETQYF
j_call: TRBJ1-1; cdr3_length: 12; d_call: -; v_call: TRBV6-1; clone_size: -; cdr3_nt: TGTGCCAGCGGCCTCGTGAACACTGAAGCTTTCTTT; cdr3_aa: CASGLVNTEAFF
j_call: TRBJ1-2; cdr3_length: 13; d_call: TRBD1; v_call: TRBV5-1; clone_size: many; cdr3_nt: TGCGCCAGCAGCTTGGCGGACAGGAATGGCTACACCTTC; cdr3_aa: CASSLADRNGYTF
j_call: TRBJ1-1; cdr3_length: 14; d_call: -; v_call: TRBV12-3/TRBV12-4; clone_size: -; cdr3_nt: TGTGCCAGCAGTTTGGAAGGGTCCTACACTGAAGCTTTCTTT; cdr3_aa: CASSLEGSYTEAFF
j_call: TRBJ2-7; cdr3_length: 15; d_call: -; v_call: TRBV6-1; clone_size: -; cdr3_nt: TGTGCCAGCAGTGTCCGACACTCAGTAGACTACGAGCAGTACTTC; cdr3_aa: CASSVRHSVDYEQYF
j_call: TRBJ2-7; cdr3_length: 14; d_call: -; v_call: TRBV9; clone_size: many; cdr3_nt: TGTGCCAGCAGCGTAGAGGCTAGCACCTACGAGCAGTACTTC; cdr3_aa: CASSVEASTYEQYF
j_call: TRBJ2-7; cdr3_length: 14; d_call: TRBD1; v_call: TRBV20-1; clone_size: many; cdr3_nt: TGCAGTGCCCCAAGGGGACAGAATACCTACGAGCAGTACTTC; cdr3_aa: CSAPRGQNTYEQYF
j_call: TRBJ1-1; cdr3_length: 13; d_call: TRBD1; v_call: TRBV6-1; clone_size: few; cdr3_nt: TGTGCCAGCAGAACTGACAGGGGCACTGAAGCTTTCTTT; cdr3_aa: CASRTDRGTEAFF